This T cell receptor beta chain was observed in a study of OX40 agonist ivuxolimab in advanced cancers. The germline V gene has CDR1 SGHVS and CDR2 FQNEAQ. The CDR3 consists of 13 residues. Trimming shortened V by 6 bases and J by 5 bases, and 13 bases separated the two germline ends. The table came from immunoSEQ multiplex PCR; TCRdb's copy has only in-frame clones and leaves some out. The profile shows 120,000 or so clones, approximately 90% of them singletons. The TCR originated in an adult with an advanced solid tumor such as melanoma, head and neck, liver or kidney cancer. Sequences were derived from CD4+ or CD8+ T cells sorted from blood, sampled in a trial of the OX40 agonist ivuxolimab. The chain recombines TRBV7-8 with TRBJ2-5, with D possibly being TRBD1 (6 bases). CDR3: CASSPGVIETQYF. The DNA for the CDR3 is TGTGCCAGCAGTCCAGGGGTCATCGAGACCCAGTACTTC.